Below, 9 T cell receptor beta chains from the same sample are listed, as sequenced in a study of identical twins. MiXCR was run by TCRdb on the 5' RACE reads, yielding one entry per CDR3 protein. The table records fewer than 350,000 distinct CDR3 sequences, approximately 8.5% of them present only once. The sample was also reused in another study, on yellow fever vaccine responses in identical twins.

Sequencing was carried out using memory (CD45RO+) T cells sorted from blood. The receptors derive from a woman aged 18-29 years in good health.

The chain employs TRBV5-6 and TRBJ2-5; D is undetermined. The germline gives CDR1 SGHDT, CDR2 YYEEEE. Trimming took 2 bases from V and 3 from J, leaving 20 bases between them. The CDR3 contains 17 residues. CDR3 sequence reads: CASSLVGPGRIKETQYF. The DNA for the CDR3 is TGTGCCAGCAGCTTAGTTGGGCCCGGTAGGATAAAAGAGACCCAGTACTTC.

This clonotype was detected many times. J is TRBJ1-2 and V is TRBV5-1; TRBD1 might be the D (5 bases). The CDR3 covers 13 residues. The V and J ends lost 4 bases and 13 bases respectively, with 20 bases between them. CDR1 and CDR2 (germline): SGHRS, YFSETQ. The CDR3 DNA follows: TGCGCCAGCAGCGGGGACGGTGGAATAATTTTCACCTTC. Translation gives CASSGDGGIIFTF.

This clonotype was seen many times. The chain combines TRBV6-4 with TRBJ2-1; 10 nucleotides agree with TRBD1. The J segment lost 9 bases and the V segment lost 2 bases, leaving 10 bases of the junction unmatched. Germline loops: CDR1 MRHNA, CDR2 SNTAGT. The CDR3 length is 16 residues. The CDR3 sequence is CASSDGDRGDSGEQFF. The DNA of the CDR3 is TGTGCCAGCAGTGACGGGGACAGGGGAGATTCGGGTGAGCAGTTCTTC.

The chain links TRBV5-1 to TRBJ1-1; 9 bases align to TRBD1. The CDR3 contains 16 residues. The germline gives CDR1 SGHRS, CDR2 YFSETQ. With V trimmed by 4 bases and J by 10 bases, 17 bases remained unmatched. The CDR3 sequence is CASSRTGGTGKVGAFF. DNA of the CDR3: TGCGCCAGCAGCCGAACTGGCGGGACAGGGAAAGTGGGAGCTTTCTTT. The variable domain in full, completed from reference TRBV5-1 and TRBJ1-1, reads KAGVTQTPRYLIKTRGQQVTLSCSPISGHRSVSWYQQTPGQGLQFLFEYFSETQRNKGNFPGRFSGRQFSNSRSEMNVSTLELGDSALYLCASSRTGGTGKVGAFFGQGTRLTVV.

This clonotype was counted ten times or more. The CDR3, as DNA: TGTGCCAGCAAGACTAACACAGATACGCAGTATTTT. Amino acids: CASKTNTDTQYF. The chain joins TRBV2 to TRBJ2-3; D perhaps matches TRBD2 (5 bases). The CDR3 is made up of 12 amino acids. V was cut by 7 bases and J by 2 bases, with 7 bases left in between. CDR1 and CDR2 from the germline V gene are SNHLY and FYNNEI.

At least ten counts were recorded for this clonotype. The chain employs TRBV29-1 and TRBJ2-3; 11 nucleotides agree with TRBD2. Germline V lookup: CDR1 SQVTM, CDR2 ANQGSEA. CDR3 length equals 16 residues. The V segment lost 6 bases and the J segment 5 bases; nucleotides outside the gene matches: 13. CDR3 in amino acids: CSVDNRLAGTEDTQYF. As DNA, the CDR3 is TGCAGCGTGGACAATCGACTAGCGGGGACCGAAGATACGCAGTATTTT.

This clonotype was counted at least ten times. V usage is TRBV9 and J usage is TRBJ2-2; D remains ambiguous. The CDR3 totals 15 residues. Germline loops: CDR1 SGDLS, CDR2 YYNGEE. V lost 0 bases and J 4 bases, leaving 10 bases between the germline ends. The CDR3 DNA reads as TGTGCCAGCAGCGTAGCTCCGACGATCACCGGGGAGCTGTTTTTT. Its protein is CASSVAPTITGELFF.

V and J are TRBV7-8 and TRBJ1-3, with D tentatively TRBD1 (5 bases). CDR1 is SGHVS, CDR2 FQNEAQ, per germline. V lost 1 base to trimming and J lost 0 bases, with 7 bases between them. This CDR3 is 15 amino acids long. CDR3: CASSLVGASGNTIYF. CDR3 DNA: TGTGCCAGCAGCTTAGTTGGGGCCTCTGGAAACACCATATATTTT.

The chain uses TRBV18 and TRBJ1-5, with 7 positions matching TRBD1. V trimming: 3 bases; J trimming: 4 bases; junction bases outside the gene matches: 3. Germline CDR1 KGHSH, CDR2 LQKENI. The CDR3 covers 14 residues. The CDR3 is CASSPGQTNQPQHF. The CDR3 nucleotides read TGTGCCAGCTCACCGGGACAGACTAATCAGCCCCAGCATTTT.